The sequence of this T cell receptor beta chain was determined in a study of cytomegalovirus exposure and HLA in healthy donors. Study-wide findings and caveats: Earlier analysis looked at TCR beta V segments, and most were productive about 87% or about 30% of the time.

PCR primers comprised 60 Vbeta and 13 Jbeta primers. The data were produced by immunoSEQ multiplex PCR, yet TCRdb's version contains in-frame clones alone and is incomplete. The sample carries about 100,000 clones, approximately 74% recorded once. Germline V gene lookup returns CDR1 SNHLY and CDR2 FYNNEI. The CDR3 runs to 12 residues. V lost 7 bases to trimming and J lost 0 bases, with 4 bases between them. Concerning this clone itself: The antigen remains unidentified.

The specimen was PBMCs. This clonotype originated in a woman between 70 and 85 years old in good health and CMV-seropositive. V is TRBV2 and J is TRBJ2-4; no clear D. The CDR3 reads CASTLAKNIQYF. The CDR3 bases are TGTGCCAGCACACTAGCCAAAAACATTCAGTACTTC.